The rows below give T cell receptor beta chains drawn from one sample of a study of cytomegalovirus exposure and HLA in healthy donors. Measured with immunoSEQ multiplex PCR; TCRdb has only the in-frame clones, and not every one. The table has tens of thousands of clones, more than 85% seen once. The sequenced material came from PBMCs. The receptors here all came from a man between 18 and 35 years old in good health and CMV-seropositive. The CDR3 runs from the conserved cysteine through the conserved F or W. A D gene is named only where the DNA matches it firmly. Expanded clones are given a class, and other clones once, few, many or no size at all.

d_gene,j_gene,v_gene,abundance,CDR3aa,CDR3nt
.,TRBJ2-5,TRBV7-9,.,CASSLFEETQYF,TGTGCCAGCAGCTTATTCGAAGAGACCCAGTACTTC
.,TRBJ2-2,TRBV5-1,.,CASSQQQGPGELFF,TGCGCCAGCAGCCAACAACAGGGTCCCGGGGAGCTGTTTTTT
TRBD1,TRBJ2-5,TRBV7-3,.,CASSRTGGRETQYF,TGTGCCAGCAGCAGGACAGGGGGCCGGGAGACCCAGTACTTC
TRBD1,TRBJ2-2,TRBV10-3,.,CAIRGQGNTGELFF,TGTGCCATCAGAGGACAGGGGAACACCGGGGAGCTGTTTTTT
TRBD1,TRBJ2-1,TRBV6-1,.,CASSMTGYNEQFF,TGTGCCAGCAGTATGACAGGGTACAATGAGCAGTTCTTC
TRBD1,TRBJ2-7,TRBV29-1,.,CSVSGQNYEQYF,TGCAGCGTTTCGGGACAGAACTACGAGCAGTACTTC
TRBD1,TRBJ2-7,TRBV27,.,CASSLRTGGVYEQYF,TGTGCCAGCAGTTTGAGGACAGGGGGCGTCTACGAGCAGTACTTC
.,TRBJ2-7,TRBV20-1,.,CSARGDSEQYF,TGCAGTGCTAGAGGAGACAGCGAGCAGTACTTC
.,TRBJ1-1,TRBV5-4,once,CAMKARDTEAFF,TGTGCCATGAAAGCTCGGGACACTGAAGCTTTCTTT
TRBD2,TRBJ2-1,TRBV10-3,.,CAISTGLAGGPGHEQFF,TGTGCCATCAGTACGGGACTAGCGGGAGGGCCTGGCCATGAGCAGTTCTTC
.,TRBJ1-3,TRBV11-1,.,CASSPRTYRFPGNTIYF,TGTGCCAGCAGCCCCCGAACCTACAGATTCCCCGGAAACACCATATATTTT
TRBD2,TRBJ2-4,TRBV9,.,CASSDSAGLAKNIQYF,TGTGCCAGCAGCGACTCAGCGGGACTAGCCAAAAACATTCAGTACTTC
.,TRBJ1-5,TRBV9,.,CASSVDGERRWPQHF,TGTGCCAGCAGCGTAGATGGGGAGAGAAGATGGCCCCAGCATTTT
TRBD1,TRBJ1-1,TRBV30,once,CAWSPDRVATEAFF,TGTGCCTGGAGCCCCGACAGGGTGGCCACTGAAGCTTTCTTT
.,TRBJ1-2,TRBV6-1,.,CASSEWAVYGYTF,TGTGCCAGCAGTGAATGGGCAGTCTATGGCTACACCTTC
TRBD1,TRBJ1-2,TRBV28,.,CASSPWTGVGGFYGYTF,TGTGCCAGCAGTCCCTGGACAGGGGTGGGGGGGTTCTATGGCTACACCTTC
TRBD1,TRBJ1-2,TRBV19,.,CASSTGRDRGHYGYTF,TGTGCCAGTAGTACGGGGAGGGACAGGGGTCACTATGGCTACACCTTC
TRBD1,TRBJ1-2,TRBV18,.,CASSPPAGTGGVYGYTF,TGTGCCAGCTCACCACCTGCCGGGACAGGGGGCGTCTATGGCTACACCTTC
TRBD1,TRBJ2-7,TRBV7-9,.,CASSLTGSPYEQYF,TGTGCCAGCAGCTTGACAGGGAGCCCCTACGAGCAGTACTTC
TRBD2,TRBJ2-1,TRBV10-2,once,CASTGVAGYNEQFF,TGCGCCTCCACCGGGGTAGCGGGTTACAATGAGCAGTTCTTC
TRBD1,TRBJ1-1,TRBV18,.,CASSPQGANTEAFF,TGTGCCAGCTCACCCCAGGGGGCCAACACTGAAGCTTTCTTT
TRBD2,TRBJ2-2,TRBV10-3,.,CAIGASGRHTGELFF,TGTGCCATCGGAGCTAGCGGGAGGCATACCGGGGAGCTGTTTTTT
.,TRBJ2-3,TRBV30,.,CAWSPGTDTQYF,TGTGCCTGGAGCCCCGGGACAGATACGCAGTATTTT
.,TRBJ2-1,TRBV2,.,CASSEPGDEQFF,TGTGCCAGCAGTGAACCAGGGGATGAGCAGTTCTTC
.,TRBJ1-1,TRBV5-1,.,CASSSHLNTEAFF,TGCGCCAGCAGCTCTCACTTGAACACTGAAGCTTTCTTT
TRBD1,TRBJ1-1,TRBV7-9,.,CASSSPGTGIDTEAFF,TGTGCCAGCAGCTCCCCCGGGACAGGGATTGACACTGAAGCTTTCTTT
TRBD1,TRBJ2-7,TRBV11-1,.,CASSPDRGEQYF,TGTGCCAGCAGCCCCGACAGGGGCGAGCAGTACTTC
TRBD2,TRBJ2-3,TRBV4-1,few,CASSPFGGGQDTQYF,TGCGCCAGCAGCCCCTTTGGGGGAGGGCAAGATACGCAGTATTTT
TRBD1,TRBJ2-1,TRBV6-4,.,CASSDGQGGNEQFF,TGTGCCAGCAGTGACGGACAGGGGGGCAATGAGCAGTTCTTC